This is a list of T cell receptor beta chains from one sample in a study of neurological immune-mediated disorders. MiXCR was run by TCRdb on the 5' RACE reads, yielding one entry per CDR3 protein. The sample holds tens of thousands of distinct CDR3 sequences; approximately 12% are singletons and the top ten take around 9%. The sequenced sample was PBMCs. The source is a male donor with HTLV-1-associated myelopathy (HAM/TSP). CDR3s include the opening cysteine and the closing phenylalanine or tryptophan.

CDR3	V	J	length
CASSLALAGEAFF	TRBV5-1	TRBJ1-1	13
CASSLSPGGYGELFF	TRBV5-5	TRBJ2-2	15
CASSLGGGSRAFF	TRBV27	TRBJ1-1	13
CASSLDSGGRYNEQFF	TRBV5-1	TRBJ2-1	16
CSGYRGLHTEAFF	TRBV29-1	TRBJ1-1	13
CASSAPGQGAQYF	TRBV28	TRBJ2-3	13
CASSPGSADTQYF	TRBV5-6	TRBJ2-3	13
CASGPSGGNNEQFF	TRBV12-3/TRBV12-4	TRBJ2-1	14
CASSWGTDTQYF	TRBV6-1	TRBJ2-3	12
CASSSGPGNTIYF	TRBV7-3	TRBJ1-3	13
CSAPRGDRWNTEAFF	TRBV20-1	TRBJ1-1	15
CSAQTLYEQYF	TRBV20-1	TRBJ2-7	11
CASSSNGPNQPQHF	TRBV12-3/TRBV12-4	TRBJ1-5	14
CASSLEGRTNYGYTF	TRBV5-1	TRBJ1-2	15
CASSLVRDHGYTF	TRBV5-1	TRBJ1-2	13
CASSHTPDQPQHF	TRBV3-1	TRBJ1-5	13
CSVSVGQDYGYTF	TRBV29-1	TRBJ1-2	13
CSARDPGRGNTEAFF	TRBV20-1	TRBJ1-1	15
CSGQGRNQPQHF	TRBV20-1	TRBJ1-5	12
CASNRESTEAFF	TRBV18	TRBJ1-1	12
CASSLAGADYGYTF	TRBV5-1	TRBJ1-2	14
CASSFNRVSYNEQFF	TRBV28	TRBJ2-1	15
CATTYGYTF	TRBV5-1	TRBJ1-2	9
CASSLRTGITDTQYF	TRBV5-1	TRBJ2-3	15
CASSPEGVQGNTEAFF	TRBV7-2	TRBJ1-1	16
CASSTSGAHNEQFF	TRBV11-2	TRBJ2-1	14
CASSLNGGTVNQPQHF	TRBV5-1	TRBJ1-5	16
CASSLHEQYF	TRBV28	TRBJ2-7	10
CSAPMGGGHETQYF	TRBV20-1	TRBJ2-5	14
CASSSLSNTGELFF	TRBV5-1	TRBJ2-2	14
CASSLFERGVSTDTQYF	TRBV7-8	TRBJ2-3	17
CASSLASGQTTQYF	TRBV7-8	TRBJ2-3	14
CASSQQGGEKLFF	TRBV7-2	TRBJ1-4	13
CSVGSAGGSYNEQFF	TRBV29-1	TRBJ2-1	15
CSAHGPQPNYNEQFF	TRBV20-1	TRBJ2-1	15
CASMGAANTGELFF	TRBV5-6	TRBJ2-2	14
CASSTDIVSGNTIYF	TRBV7-2	TRBJ1-3	15
CASSLSAVQGTNAGEMFF	TRBV5-1	TRBJ2-2	18
CASSPPRTVISYEQYF	TRBV28	TRBJ2-7	16
CSARVPGQGARGYTF	TRBV20-1	TRBJ1-2	15
CASVKEGRATGELFF	TRBV6-2/TRBV6-3	TRBJ2-2	15